The 28 T cell receptor beta chains in this list originate from one sample, sequenced in a study of cytomegalovirus exposure and HLA in healthy donors. Primers for the PCR totalled 60 Vbeta and 13 Jbeta. TCRdb's copy holds only in-frame clones and misses some; the assay was immunoSEQ multiplex PCR. The sample includes 90,000 to 100,000 clones, roughly 78% of them seen just once. The specimen sequenced was PBMCs. These receptors all come from a woman aged 60-75 years in good health and CMV-seronegative.

This chain joins TRBV19 and TRBJ1-5; the match to TRBD1 covers 8 bases. V gave up 8 bases and J gave up 6 bases; unmatched junction bases: 12. The CDR3 runs to 15 residues. Germline V gene data show CDR1 as LNHDA and CDR2 as SQIVND (reference sequence). The CDR3 loop reads CASGWTGSLTQPQHF. The CDR3 DNA reads as TGTGCCAGTGGCTGGACAGGGTCCCTAACTCAGCCCCAGCATTTT. The entire variable domain, with the rest obtained from reference TRBV19 and TRBJ1-5, is as follows: DGGITQSPKYLFRKEGQNVTLSCEQNLNHDAMYWYRQDPGQGLRLIYYSQIVNDFQKGDIAEGYSVSREKKESFPLTVTSAQKNPTAFYLCASGWTGSLTQPQHFGDGTRLSIL.

CDR3 in amino acids: CASSVPSGSIYNEQFF. The CDR3 DNA follows: TGCGCCAGCAGCGTACCTAGCGGGAGTATATACAATGAGCAGTTCTTC. The chain is built from TRBV5-1 and TRBJ2-1; 10 bases match TRBD2. After removal of 4 bases from V and 4 bases from J, the junction contained 8 bases not matched to a gene. The CDR3 totals 16 residues. Germline CDR1 and CDR2: SGHRS and YFSETQ.

V gene TRBV27 combines with J gene TRBJ2-7; D ambiguous. Germline CDR1 MNHEY, CDR2 SMNVEV (reference sequence). This CDR3 comprises 13 residues. V lost 3 bases and J lost 5, with 11 bases in between. The CDR3 sequence: CASSFSSQDEQYF. The CDR3 nucleotides are TGTGCCAGCAGTTTTTCGTCCCAGGACGAGCAGTACTTC.

V gene TRBV7-9 combines with J gene TRBJ2-3; D ambiguous. Trimming removed 5 bases from V and 0 bases from J, with 3 bases in between. There are 12 residues in the CDR3. CDR1 is SEHNR, CDR2 FQNEAQ, per germline (reference sequence). The CDR3 region has the DNA TGTGCCAGCAGCACTAGCACAGATACGCAGTATTTT. Translating gives CASSTSTDTQYF.

The chain employs TRBV20-1 and TRBJ2-1; D is possibly TRBD2 (6 bases). Deletions cut 1 base from V and 16 bases from J, with 11 bases between. This CDR3 comprises 10 residues. The germline V gene encodes CDR1 DFQATT and CDR2 SNEGSKA (reference sequence). The chain's CDR3 is CSARVAGLFF. The CDR3 DNA is TGCAGTGCTAGAGTTGCGGGGCTCTTCTTC.

A few counts support this clone. The rearrangement uses TRBV7-8 and TRBJ2-1; perhaps TRBD2 as D (5 bases). This CDR3 contains 15 residues. Germline-derived CDR1 and CDR2 are SGHVS and FQNEAQ. Trimming stripped 2 bases from V and 8 bases from J, with 16 bases between. The CDR3 nucleotides are TGTGCCAGCAGCTTAATAGGGTCGGTTAGCGATGAGCAGTTCTTC. Translating it yields CASSLIGSVSDEQFF. Full variable domain (rest looked up from reference TRBV7-8 and TRBJ2-1): GAGVSQSPRYKVAKRGQDVALRCDPISGHVSLFWYQQALGQGPEFLTYFQNEAQLDKSGLPSDRFFAERPEGSVSTLKIQRTQQEDSAVYLCASSLIGSVSDEQFFGPGTRLTVL.

The V gene is TRBV28, the J gene TRBJ2-6; 8 bases are shared with TRBD2. V lost 3 bases to trimming and J lost 4 bases; unmatched junction nucleotides: 2. Per the germline V gene, CDR1 is MDHEN and CDR2 is SYDVKM. CDR3 length equals 15 residues. The CDR3 sequence is CASSFGRAGANVLTF. The CDR3 DNA reads as TGTGCCAGCAGTTTCGGGAGGGCCGGGGCCAACGTCCTGACTTTC.

As regards this clone: At one end, the junction sequence differs from germline, possibly due to a read error. Additional DNA sequences in this sample encode the identical CDR3. This chain joins TRBV30 and TRBJ1-4; D not certain. The CDR3 length is 14 residues. Germline loops: CDR1 GTSNPN, CDR2 SVGIG (reference sequence). CDR3 sequence reads: CAWRMAGSNEKLFF. The CDR3 DNA is TGTGCTTGGAGGATGGCAGGTTCTAATGAAAAACTGTTTTTT.

This clone was recorded once. The genes are TRBV2 and TRBJ2-7; D is undetermined. Germline loops: CDR1 SNHLY, CDR2 FYNNEI. V lost 9 bases and J 6 bases, leaving 21 bases between the germline ends. The CDR3 consists of 14 residues. The CDR3 loop reads CASLPGSRTAEQYF. CDR3 nucleotides: TGTGCCAGTTTGCCCGGGTCCCGCACGGCCGAGCAGTACTTC.

The V and J genes are TRBV29-1 and TRBJ1-2; 11 bases match TRBD1. Trimming at V came to 7 bases and at J to 3 bases, leaving 4 bases not matched to a gene. This CDR3 is 13 amino acids long. Germline CDR1 SQVTM, CDR2 ANQGSEA. CDR3 DNA sequence: TGCAGCGGGTGGACAGGGGGCCACTATGGCTACACCTTC. It specifies CSGWTGGHYGYTF.

This clone was seen a handful of times. The chain combines TRBV28 with TRBJ1-1, with D possibly TRBD1 on 5 matching bases. V shed 4 bases and J shed 0 bases, with 9 bases lying between them. The V gene's germline CDR1 is MDHEN and CDR2 SYDVKM. This CDR3 has 14 amino acids. The CDR3 reads CASSSQGMNTEAFF. The CDR3 bases are TGTGCCAGCAGTTCTCAGGGAATGAACACTGAAGCTTTCTTT.

The chain uses TRBV7-9 and TRBJ2-1; 10 nucleotides align to TRBD2. Looked up from germline, CDR1 is SEHNR and CDR2 is FQNEAQ (reference sequence). Germline trimming cut 0 bases from V and 3 bases from J; bases unmatched to any gene: 5. The CDR3 is 17 amino acids. CDR3 loop: CASSLALSGRGYNEQFF. CDR3 sequence (DNA): TGTGCCAGCAGCTTAGCTCTAAGCGGGAGGGGCTACAATGAGCAGTTCTTC.

The chain couples TRBV28 to TRBJ2-1; tentatively, D is TRBD1 (5 bases). V gave up 8 bases and J gave up 4 bases, with 15 bases separating them. The CDR3 is 14 residues long. The germline gives CDR1 MDHEN, CDR2 SYDVKM. Here the CDR3 DNA reads TGTGCCAGCGGCAGGGCGACGCAGTACAATGAGCAGTTCTTC. This codes for CASGRATQYNEQFF.

The rearrangement links TRBV7-9 to TRBJ1-1; a weak D match, TRBD1 (6 bases). From germline, CDR1 is SEHNR and CDR2 FQNEAQ (reference sequence). The CDR3 covers 15 residues. Trimming pared 0 bases from V and 5 bases from J, leaving 13 bases between. CDR3 DNA: TGTGCCAGCAGCTTAGCCCAAGGACAGATTACTGAAGCTTTCTTT. It is translated as CASSLAQGQITEAFF.

The genes are TRBV27 and TRBJ1-5; tentative D call: TRBD1 (6 bases). The CDR3 runs to 15 residues. Deletions cut 2 bases from V and 11 bases from J, with 19 bases between. Per germline, CDR1 MNHEY and CDR2 SMNVEV (reference sequence). CDR3 DNA: TGTGCCAGCAGTTTAATATCAGGGGCCGGTTCGGCCCAGCATTTT. Residues: CASSLISGAGSAQHF.

The J gene is TRBJ1-1, the V gene TRBV19; tentatively, D is TRBD1 (6 bases). This CDR3 contains 15 residues. Per germline, CDR1 LNHDA and CDR2 SQIVND (reference sequence). Trimming removed 1 base from V and 5 bases from J, with 14 bases in between. This CDR3 is CASSIGFQGNTEAFF. CDR3 DNA: TGTGCCAGTAGTATAGGGTTCCAGGGGAATACTGAAGCTTTCTTT.

This chain connects TRBV20-1 to TRBJ2-5, with 7 bases identical to TRBD1. CDR3 length equals 11 residues. Trimming cost V 4 bases and J 4 bases; bases outside gene matches: 0. Germline V gene lookup returns CDR1 DFQATT and CDR2 SNEGSKA (reference sequence). The CDR3 DNA reads TGCAGTGCTACAGGGGGAGAGACCCAGTACTTC. Its translation: CSATGGETQYF.

V gene TRBV6-5 combines with J gene TRBJ2-1; TRBD1 agrees at 9 bases. There are 15 residues in the CDR3. V lost 7 bases to trimming and J lost 8 bases; unmatched junction nucleotides: 12. Germline values: CDR1 MNHEY, CDR2 SVGAGI. CDR3 coding DNA: TGTGCCAGCACCAGGGACAGGGAACTCTCGCATGAGCAGTTCTTC. This codes for CASTRDRELSHEQFF.

The chain couples TRBV4-1 to TRBJ1-6, with a tentative D call TRBD1 (6 bases). CDR1 MGHRA and CDR2 YSYEKL come from the germline V gene. V lost 8 bases to trimming and J lost 9 bases, with 17 bases between them. CDR3 length equals 14 residues. This CDR3 reads CASPGHPACSPLHF. Here the CDR3 DNA reads TGCGCCAGCCCGGGACACCCGGCTTGTTCACCCCTCCACTTT.

This chain joins TRBV4-1 and TRBJ2-3, with no clear D. Germline CDR1 is MGHRA and CDR2 is YSYEKL. CDR3 length equals 12 residues. Deletions cut 1 base from V and 4 bases from J, with 3 bases between. CDR3 sequence: CASSQAADTQYF. The CDR3 coding sequence is TGCGCCAGCAGCCAAGCAGCAGATACGCAGTATTTT.

The rearrangement links TRBV2 to TRBJ2-2; 8 nucleotides align to TRBD2. The germline V gene has CDR1 SNHLY and CDR2 FYNNEI. This CDR3 region has 16 residues. The V segment lost 5 bases and the J segment 4 bases; nucleotides outside the gene matches: 9. The CDR3 is CASSPTSAYLTGELFF. CDR3 in DNA: TGTGCCAGCAGTCCGACTAGCGCCTATCTCACCGGGGAGCTGTTTTTT.

The chain combines TRBV6-1 with TRBJ2-7, with a possible D match to TRBD1 (6 bases). With 4 bases removed from V and 2 bases from J, the gap between germline ends came to 15 bases. Germline CDR1 and CDR2: MNHNS and SASEGT. The length of the CDR3 is 15 residues. This chain's CDR3 is CASSVTGSGPYEQYF. CDR3 DNA sequence: TGTGCCAGCAGTGTTACAGGGAGCGGACCCTACGAGCAGTACTTC.

The chain recombines TRBV29-1 with TRBJ2-7, with 12 bases fitting TRBD1. Trimming removed 7 bases from V and 9 bases from J; junction bases left unmatched: 10. The CDR3 sequence is 13 residues long. CDR1 SQVTM and CDR2 ANQGSEA come from the germline V gene. The CDR3 DNA sequence: TGCAGCGCCGCGGGACAGGGGGCTGGGGGGCAGTACTTC. It is translated as CSAAGQGAGGQYF.

The rearrangement uses TRBV9 and TRBJ1-6; D is unresolved. V lost 3 bases to trimming and J lost 10 bases, with 17 bases between them. The CDR3 has 15 residues. Germline assignment: CDR1 SGDLS and CDR2 YYNGEE. The CDR3 reads CASSDPEGPGSPLHF. DNA of the CDR3: TGTGCCAGCAGCGACCCTGAAGGGCCGGGGTCACCCCTCCACTTT.

This clone was detected only a few times. J is TRBJ1-6 and V is TRBV5-6; the match to TRBD1 covers 8 bases. V lost 2 bases to trimming and J lost 2 bases; unmatched junction nucleotides: 3. The CDR3 is 16 amino acids. Germline V gene data show CDR1 as SGHDT and CDR2 as YYEEEE. This CDR3 reads CASSFSQGAYNSPLHF. CDR3 coding DNA: TGTGCCAGCAGCTTCTCACAGGGGGCCTATAATTCACCCCTCCACTTT.

This clone was picked up a small number of times. The chain uses TRBV10-3 and TRBJ1-5, with 8 bases fitting TRBD1. In germline, CDR1 is ENHRY, CDR2 SYGVKD. V was clipped by 10 bases and J by 2 bases; unmatched bases: 4. This CDR3 has 13 residues. The CDR3 bases are TGTGCCACGGGACAGGTTGGCAATCAGCCCCAGCATTTT. Residues: CATGQVGNQPQHF.

The V gene is TRBV9, the J gene TRBJ1-1, with TRBD1 as a possible D gene (6 bases). The CDR3 covers 14 residues. Trimming cost V 2 bases and J 4 bases, with 12 bases left between them. Germline V gene sequence: CDR1 SGDLS, CDR2 YYNGEE. CDR3 DNA: TGTGCCAGCAGCGTCGGGGGAGGGGGCACTGAAGCTTTCTTT. It is translated as CASSVGGGGTEAFF.

This clone was detected only once. The V gene is TRBV9, the J gene TRBJ1-1, with 7 bases fitting TRBD1. The CDR3 is 13 amino acids. V shed 7 bases and J 5 bases; nucleotides not matched to a gene: 8. Germline assignment: CDR1 SGDLS and CDR2 YYNGEE. As DNA, the CDR3 is TGTGCCAGCGGGAAAGGGGGCCGAACTGAAGCTTTCTTT. It codes for CASGKGGRTEAFF. Drawing the rest from reference TRBV9 and TRBJ1-1, the complete variable domain is DSGVTQTPKHLITATGQRVTLRCSPRSGDLSVYWYQQSLDQGLQFLIQYYNGEERAKGNILERFSAQQFPDLHSELNLSSLELGDSALYFCASGKGGRTEAFFGQGTRLTVV.